What follows is one T cell receptor (beta chain) and its context. Other nucleotide sequences from this sample produce the same CDR3. Germline trimming cut 0 bases from V and 4 bases from J; bases unmatched to any gene: 4. The CDR3 extends over 16 amino acids. The germline CDR1 and CDR2 sequences are SGHRS and YFSETQ. The data originate from a study of shared clonotypes between healthy human individuals. Sorted-subset replicate PCR reactions were performed with about 200 ng DNA, corresponding to roughly 29,000 T cell genomes. Only in-frame clones appear in the TCRdb table, and some are missing; sequencing was by immunoSEQ multiplex PCR. The sample has roughly 2.5 million clones; around nine tenths are singletons.

The sample consisted of naive CD4+ T cells sorted from blood. The subset here: CD45RA+ positively selected. The chain is built from TRBV5-1 and TRBJ1-6, with TRBD1 matching over 7 bases. This TCR derives from a man aged 18 to 29 in good health. In nucleotides, the CDR3 is TGCGCCAGCAGCTTGGCCGGGACAGCGTATAATTCACCCCTCCACTTT. It is translated as CASSLAGTAYNSPLHF.